The 6 T cell receptor beta chains below were found in one sample sequenced in a study of identical twins. TCRdb reprocessed the 5' RACE reads with MiXCR, giving one entry per CDR3 protein. The repertoire holds 1.5 million to 2 million distinct CDR3 sequences, with 32% as singletons. The specimen sequenced was cord blood. These TCRs come from a newborn girl in good health.

The sample holds many counts of this clonotype. The rearrangement links TRBV4-1 to TRBJ2-5; D not certain. The V gene lost 4 bases and the J gene lost 0 bases, with 6 bases spanning the gap. This CDR3 comprises 13 residues. Germline loops: CDR1 MGHRA, CDR2 YSYEKL. The CDR3 loop is CASSRTHQETQYF. In nucleotides, the CDR3 is TGCGCCAGCAGCCGAACCCACCAAGAGACCCAGTACTTC.

V and J are TRBV9 and TRBJ2-5; unclear D gene. The CDR3 is made up of 15 amino acids. Germline-derived CDR1 and CDR2 are SGDLS and YYNGEE. V shed 0 bases and J shed 11 bases, with 20 bases lying between them. The CDR3 DNA reads as TGTGCCAGCAGCGTAGGGACCGTCCTCTACAATGAGCAGTACTTC. This sequence encodes CASSVGTVLYNEQYF.

To note about this clonotype: A read error may produce the germline difference seen at one junction end. This chain connects TRBV5-1 to TRBJ2-7; 11 nucleotides match TRBD2. This CDR3 contains 17 residues. CDR1 is SGHRS and CDR2 is YFSETQ in the germline V gene. The CDR3 here is CASGLDSTSGVSYEQYF. In DNA form, the CDR3 reads TGCGCCAGCGGCTTGGACTCGACTAGCGGGGTGTCCTACGAGCAGTACTTC.

The chain uses TRBV14 and TRBJ2-3; possible D gene TRBD2, 5 bases. The V gene lost 5 bases and the J gene lost 2 bases, with 17 bases spanning the gap. Germline-derived CDR1 and CDR2 are SGHDN and FVKESK. This CDR3 is 16 amino acids long. The CDR3 sequence: CASSSGLSSLTDTQYF. In DNA, the CDR3 is TGTGCCAGCAGCTCCGGACTCTCCTCCCTCACAGATACGCAGTATTTT.

This clonotype was found once. The chain uses TRBV30 and TRBJ1-1; 11 bases align to TRBD1. V dropped 0 bases and J dropped 4; count of bases not matched to a gene: 1. CDR3 length: 14 residues. Germline CDR1 reads GTSNPN; CDR2 reads SVGIG (reference sequence). The CDR3 sequence is CAWSVGQGATEAFF. CDR3 nucleotides: TGTGCCTGGAGTGTAGGACAGGGGGCCACTGAAGCTTTCTTT. Full variable domain (outside the CDR3, taken from reference TRBV30 and TRBJ1-1): SQTIHQWPATLVQPVGSPLSLECTVEGTSNPNLYWYRQAAGRGLQLLFYSVGIGQISSEVPQNLSASRPQDRQFILSSKKLLLSDSGFYLCAWSVGQGATEAFFGQGTRLTVV.

CDR3 DNA: TGCAGTGCTAGAAGGCTTGGAGGGATGGGTTCACCCCTCCACTTT. Translating it yields CSARRLGGMGSPLHF. The V call is TRBV20-1, the J call TRBJ1-6; D not resolved. The CDR3 contains 15 residues. Trimming left V 2 bases short and J 9 bases short, with 17 bases between. Looked up from germline, CDR1 is DFQATT and CDR2 is SNEGSKA (reference sequence).